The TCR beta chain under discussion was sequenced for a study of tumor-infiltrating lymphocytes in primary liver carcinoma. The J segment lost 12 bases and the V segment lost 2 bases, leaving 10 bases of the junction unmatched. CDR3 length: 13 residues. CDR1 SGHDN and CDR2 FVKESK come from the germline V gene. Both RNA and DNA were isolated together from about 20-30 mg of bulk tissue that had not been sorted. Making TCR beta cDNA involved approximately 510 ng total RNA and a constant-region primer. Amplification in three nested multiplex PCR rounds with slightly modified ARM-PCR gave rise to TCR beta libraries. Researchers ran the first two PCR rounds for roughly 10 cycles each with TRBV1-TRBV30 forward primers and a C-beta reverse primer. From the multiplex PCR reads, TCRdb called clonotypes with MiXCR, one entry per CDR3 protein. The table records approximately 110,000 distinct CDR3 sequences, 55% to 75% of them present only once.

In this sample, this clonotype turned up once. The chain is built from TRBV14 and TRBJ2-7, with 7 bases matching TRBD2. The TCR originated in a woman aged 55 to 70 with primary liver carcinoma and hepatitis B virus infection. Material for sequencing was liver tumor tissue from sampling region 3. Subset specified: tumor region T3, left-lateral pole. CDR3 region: CASSQLAGAGPYF. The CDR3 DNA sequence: TGTGCCAGCAGCCAACTGGCGGGAGCAGGGCCGTACTTC.